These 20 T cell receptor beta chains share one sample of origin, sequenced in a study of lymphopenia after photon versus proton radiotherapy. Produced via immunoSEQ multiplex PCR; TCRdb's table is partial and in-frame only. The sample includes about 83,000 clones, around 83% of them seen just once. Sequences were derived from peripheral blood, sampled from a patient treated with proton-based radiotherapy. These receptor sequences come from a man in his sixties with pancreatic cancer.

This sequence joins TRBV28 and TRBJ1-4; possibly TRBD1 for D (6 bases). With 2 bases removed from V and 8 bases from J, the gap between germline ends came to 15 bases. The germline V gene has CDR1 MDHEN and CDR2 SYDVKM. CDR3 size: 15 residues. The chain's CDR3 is CASSLRGLIGEKLFF. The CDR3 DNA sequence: TGTGCCAGCAGTTTACGGGGGCTAATCGGGGAAAAACTGTTTTTT.

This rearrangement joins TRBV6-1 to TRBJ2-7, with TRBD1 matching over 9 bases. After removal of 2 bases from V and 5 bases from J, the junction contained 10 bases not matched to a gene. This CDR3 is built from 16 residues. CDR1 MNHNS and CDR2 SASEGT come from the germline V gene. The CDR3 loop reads CASSEMLGTGFHEQYF. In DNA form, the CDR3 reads TGTGCCAGCAGTGAAATGTTGGGGACAGGGTTCCACGAGCAGTACTTC.

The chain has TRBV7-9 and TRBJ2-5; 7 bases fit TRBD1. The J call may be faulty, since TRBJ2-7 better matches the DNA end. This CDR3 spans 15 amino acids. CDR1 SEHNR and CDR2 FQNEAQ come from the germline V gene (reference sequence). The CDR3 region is CASSSQDRITYEQYF. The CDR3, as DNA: TGTGCCAGCAGCTCCCAGGACAGGATCACCTACGAGCAGTACTTC.

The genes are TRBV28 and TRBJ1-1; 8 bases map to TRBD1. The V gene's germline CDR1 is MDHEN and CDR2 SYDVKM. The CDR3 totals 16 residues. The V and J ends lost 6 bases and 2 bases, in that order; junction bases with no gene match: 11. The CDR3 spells CASRFLTGARNTEAFF. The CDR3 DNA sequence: TGTGCCAGCAGATTTCTGACAGGGGCGAGAAACACTGAAGCTTTCTTT.

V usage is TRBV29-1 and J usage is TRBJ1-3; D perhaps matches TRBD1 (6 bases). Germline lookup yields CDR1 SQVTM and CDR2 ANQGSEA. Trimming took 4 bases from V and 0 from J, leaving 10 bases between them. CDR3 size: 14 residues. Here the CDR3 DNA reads TGCAGCGTTGCGAAGGGGGACTCTGGAAACACCATATATTTT. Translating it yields CSVAKGDSGNTIYF. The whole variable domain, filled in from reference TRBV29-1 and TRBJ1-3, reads SAVISQKPSRDICQRGTSLTIQCQVDSQVTMMFWYRQQPGQSLTLIATANQGSEATYESGFVIDKFPISRPNLTFSTLTVSNMSPEDSSIYLCSVAKGDSGNTIYFGEGSWLTVV.

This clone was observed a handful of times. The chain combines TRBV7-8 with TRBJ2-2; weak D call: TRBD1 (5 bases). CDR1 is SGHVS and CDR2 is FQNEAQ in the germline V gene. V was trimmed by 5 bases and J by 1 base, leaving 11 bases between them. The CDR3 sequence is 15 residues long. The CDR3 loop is CASSRRRENTGELFF. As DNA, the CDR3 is TGTGCCAGCAGCCGCCGCAGGGAGAACACCGGGGAGCTGTTTTTT.

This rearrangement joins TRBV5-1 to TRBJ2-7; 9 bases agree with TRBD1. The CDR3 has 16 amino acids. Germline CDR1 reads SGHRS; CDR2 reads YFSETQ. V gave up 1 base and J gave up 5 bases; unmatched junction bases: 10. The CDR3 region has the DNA TGCGCCAGCAGCTTGTCTCCGGGACAGGGTGAGGACGAGCAGTACTTC. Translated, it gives CASSLSPGQGEDEQYF.

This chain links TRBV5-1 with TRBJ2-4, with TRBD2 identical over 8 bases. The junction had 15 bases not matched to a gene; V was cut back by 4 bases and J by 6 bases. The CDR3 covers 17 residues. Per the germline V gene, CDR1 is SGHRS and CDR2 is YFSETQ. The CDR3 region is CASSPLAGTAEGNIQYF. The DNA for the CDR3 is TGCGCCAGCAGCCCCCTAGCGGGTACGGCGGAAGGAAACATTCAGTACTTC.

In nucleotides, the CDR3 is TGTGCCAGCAGCTTAATAGGCGCAGATACGCAGTATTTT. As protein: CASSLIGADTQYF. The chain recombines TRBV7-3 with TRBJ2-3; D is unclear. The CDR3 is 13 residues long. The germline V gene has CDR1 SGHTA and CDR2 FQGTGA. V lost 1 base to trimming and J lost 4 bases, with 6 bases between them.

The CDR3 nucleotides read TGCGCCAGCAGCTCTTCAGCCTTGGGACTCTACGAGCAGTACTTC. This translates into CASSSSALGLYEQYF. The chain joins TRBV5-1 to TRBJ2-7, with a possible D match to TRBD2 (6 bases). Per the germline V gene, CDR1 is SGHRS and CDR2 is YFSETQ. Trimming took 3 bases from V and 3 from J, leaving 16 bases between them. CDR3 length: 15 amino acids.

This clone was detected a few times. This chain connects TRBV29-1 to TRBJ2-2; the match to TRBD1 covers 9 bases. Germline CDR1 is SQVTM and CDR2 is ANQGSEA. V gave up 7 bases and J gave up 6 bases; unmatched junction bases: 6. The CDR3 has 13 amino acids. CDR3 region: CSARDREAGELFF. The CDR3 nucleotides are TGCAGCGCTAGGGACAGGGAAGCCGGGGAGCTGTTTTTT.

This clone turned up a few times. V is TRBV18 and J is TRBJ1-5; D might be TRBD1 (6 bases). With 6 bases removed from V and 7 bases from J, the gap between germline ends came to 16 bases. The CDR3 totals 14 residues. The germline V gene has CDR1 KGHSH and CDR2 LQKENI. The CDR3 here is CASSQRGSGQPQHF. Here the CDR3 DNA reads TGTGCCAGCTCCCAAAGGGGGAGCGGCCAGCCCCAGCATTTT.

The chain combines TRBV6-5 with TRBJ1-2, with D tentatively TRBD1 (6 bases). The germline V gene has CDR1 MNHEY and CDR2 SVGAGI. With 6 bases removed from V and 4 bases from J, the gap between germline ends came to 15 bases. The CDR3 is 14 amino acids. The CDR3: CASRLTGISYGYTF. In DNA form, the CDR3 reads TGTGCCAGCAGATTGACAGGAATCTCCTATGGCTACACCTTC.

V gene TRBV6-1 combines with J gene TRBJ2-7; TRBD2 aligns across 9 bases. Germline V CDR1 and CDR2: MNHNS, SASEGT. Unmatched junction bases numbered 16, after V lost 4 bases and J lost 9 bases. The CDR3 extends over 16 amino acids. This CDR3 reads CASSASSSGATWGQYF. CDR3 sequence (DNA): TGTGCCAGCAGTGCCTCCTCTAGCGGGGCGACCTGGGGGCAGTACTTC.

DNA for the CDR3: TGTGCCAGCAGCTTAGAGTTGAACACTGAAGCTTTCTTT. It is translated as CASSLELNTEAFF. The rearrangement uses TRBV11-2 and TRBJ1-1; D ambiguous. V was pared by 0 bases and J by 0 bases, with 2 bases between. CDR3 length: 13 amino acids. CDR1 is SGHAT and CDR2 is FQNNGV in the germline V gene. The whole variable domain, filled in from reference TRBV11-2 and TRBJ1-1, reads EAGVAQSPRYKIIEKRQSVAFWCNPISGHATLYWYQQILGQGPKLLIQFQNNGVVDDSQLPKDRFSAERLKGVDSTLKIQPAKLEDSAVYLCASSLELNTEAFFGQGTRLTVV.

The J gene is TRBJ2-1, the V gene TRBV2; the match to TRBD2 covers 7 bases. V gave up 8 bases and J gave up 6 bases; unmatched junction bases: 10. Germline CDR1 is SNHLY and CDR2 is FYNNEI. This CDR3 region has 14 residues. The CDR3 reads CASFGLVGLNEQFF. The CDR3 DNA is TGTGCCAGCTTCGGACTAGTGGGGCTCAATGAGCAGTTCTTC.

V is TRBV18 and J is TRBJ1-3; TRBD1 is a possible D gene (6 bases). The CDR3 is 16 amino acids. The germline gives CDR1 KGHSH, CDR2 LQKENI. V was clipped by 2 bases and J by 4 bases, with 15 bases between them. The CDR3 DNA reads TGTGCCAGCTCACCAGAAACCAGGGGATCAGGAAACACCATATATTTT. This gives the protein CASSPETRGSGNTIYF.

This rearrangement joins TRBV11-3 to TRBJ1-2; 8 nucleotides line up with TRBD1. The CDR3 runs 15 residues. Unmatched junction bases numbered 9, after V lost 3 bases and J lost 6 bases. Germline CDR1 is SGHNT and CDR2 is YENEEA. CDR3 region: CASSLSRGLGDGYTF. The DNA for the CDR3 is TGTGCCAGCAGCTTGAGCAGGGGGCTAGGAGATGGCTACACCTTC.

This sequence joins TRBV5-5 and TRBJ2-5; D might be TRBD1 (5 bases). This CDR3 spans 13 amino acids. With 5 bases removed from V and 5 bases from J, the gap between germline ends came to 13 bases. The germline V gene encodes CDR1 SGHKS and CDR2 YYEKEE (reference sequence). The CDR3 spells CASRLSNRETQYF. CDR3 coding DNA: TGTGCCAGCAGGTTATCGAACAGGGAGACCCAGTACTTC.

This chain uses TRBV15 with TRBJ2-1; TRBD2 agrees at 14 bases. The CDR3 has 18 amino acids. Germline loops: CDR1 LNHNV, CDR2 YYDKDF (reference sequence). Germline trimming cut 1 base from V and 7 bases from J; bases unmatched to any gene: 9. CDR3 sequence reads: CATSRGGRGTSGGNEQFF. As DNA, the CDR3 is TGTGCCACCAGCAGAGGTGGCAGGGGGACTAGCGGGGGTAATGAGCAGTTCTTC.